This T cell receptor (beta chain) was sequenced during a study of T cell responses to AZD1222 COVID-19 vaccine. Generated by immunoSEQ multiplex PCR, the TCRdb table keeps only in-frame clones and is missing some. The sample includes roughly 100,000 clones, 87% seen only once; the top ten take more than 15%. CDR3 size: 15 residues. The ends were cut back, 4 bases at V and 0 bases at J, with 12 bases in the middle. Germline values: CDR1 MGHRA, CDR2 YSYEKL. Notes on this clone: Its antigen is as yet unknown.

The study, taken as a whole, reports: Of spike-specific TCRs, nearly half reportedly target regions left unmutated in variants.

The input for sequencing was peripheral blood, taken on day 0 of AZD1222 vaccination. The source is an adult in good health. The rearrangement uses TRBV4-1 and TRBJ1-2; no reliable D call. CDR3: CASSPLGRTNYGYTF. In DNA form, the CDR3 reads TGCGCCAGCAGCCCGCTCGGCCGAACTAACTATGGCTACACCTTC.